The 6 T cell receptor beta chains below come from one sample, sequenced in a study of cytomegalovirus exposure and HLA in healthy donors. PCR amplification relied on 60 Vbeta primers (plus 13 Jbeta primers). The data were produced by immunoSEQ multiplex PCR, yet TCRdb's version contains in-frame clones alone and is incomplete. The repertoire holds about 160,000 clones, with around 84% as singletons. The sample consisted of PBMCs. Receptor source: a man in his late teens or twenties in good health and CMV-seronegative.

Worth noting for this clone: A junction boundary mismatches the germline segment, possibly from a read error. The chain couples TRBV15 to TRBJ2-7; 8 bases align to TRBD2. This CDR3 is 17 amino acids long. Looked up from germline, CDR1 is LNHNV and CDR2 is YYDKDF (reference sequence). The CDR3 bases are TGTGCCACCAGCGGAGACTCAGGACTAGCAGTACCCTACGAGCAGTACTTC. It codes for CATSGDSGLAVPYEQYF.

The chain is built from TRBV9 and TRBJ2-1, with 14 nucleotides matching TRBD2. Germline loops: CDR1 SGDLS, CDR2 YYNGEE. This CDR3 has 17 amino acids. V shed 3 bases and J 8 bases; nucleotides not matched to a gene: 10. CDR3 nucleotide sequence: TGTGCCAGCAGCGGGGGGACTAGCGGGGGTTGGTGGGATGAGCAGTTCTTC. Translated: CASSGGTSGGWWDEQFF.

J is TRBJ2-7 and V is TRBV15, with a possible D match to TRBD2 (6 bases). With 0 bases removed from V and 2 bases from J, the gap between germline ends came to 17 bases. CDR1 is LNHNV and CDR2 is YYDKDF in the germline V gene (reference sequence). This CDR3 region has 17 residues. CDR3 sequence (DNA): TGTGCCACCAGCAGAGATCATTTGGCTAGCGAGACCTACGAGCAGTACTTC. Protein: CATSRDHLASETYEQYF.

The rearrangement joins TRBV28 to TRBJ1-2; D might be TRBD1 (6 bases). Germline V lookup: CDR1 MDHEN, CDR2 SYDVKM. Trimming stripped 2 bases from V and 8 bases from J, with 18 bases between. The CDR3 runs 15 residues. The chain's CDR3 is CASSLPRTVTRGYTF. The CDR3 coding sequence is TGTGCCAGCAGTTTACCCAGGACAGTCACCCGGGGCTACACCTTC.

Concerning this clone: At one end, the junction sequence differs from germline, possibly due to a read error. This chain connects TRBV7-9 to TRBJ2-7; tentative D call: TRBD2 (6 bases). Germline V gene lookup returns CDR1 SEHNR and CDR2 FQNEAQ (reference sequence). The CDR3 runs to 11 residues. The chain's CDR3 is CSSRKEGEQYF. As DNA, the CDR3 is TGTTCCAGCCGGAAGGAGGGCGAGCAGTACTTC.

The chain uses TRBV19 and TRBJ2-2, with D possibly being TRBD2 (5 bases). The CDR3 extends over 15 amino acids. The germline V gene has CDR1 LNHDA and CDR2 SQIVND (reference sequence). The V end was cut by 3 bases, the J end by 6 bases, with 14 bases between. CDR3 bases: TGTGCCAGTAGTATGTCTAGCTCCCCTCCCGGGGAGCTGTTTTTT. It translates to CASSMSSSPPGELFF.